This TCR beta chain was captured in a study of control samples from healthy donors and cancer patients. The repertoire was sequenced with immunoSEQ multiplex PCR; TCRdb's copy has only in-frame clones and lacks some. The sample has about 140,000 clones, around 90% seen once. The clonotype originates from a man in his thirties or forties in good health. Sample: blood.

The CDR3 here is CASSYSEGGYGYTF. In nucleotides, the CDR3 is TGTGCCAGCAGTTACTCAGAGGGTGGCTATGGCTACACCTTC. The chain has TRBV6-2 or TRBV6-3 and TRBJ1-2; no clear D gene. Germline V gives CDR1 MNHEY, CDR2 SVGEGT. Trimming cost V 0 bases and J 4 bases, with 9 bases left between them. The CDR3 runs 14 residues.